This entry describes one T cell receptor (beta chain). Only in-frame clones appear in the TCRdb table, and some are missing; sequencing was by immunoSEQ multiplex PCR. The data contain around 180,000 clones, approximately 85% of them singletons. The data stem from a study of blood T cell repertoires in COVID-19. Trimming took off 7 bases at V and 4 bases at J, with 19 bases between the two ends. The germline V gene has CDR1 MNHEY and CDR2 SVGAGI. This CDR3 spans 15 amino acids. This chain uses TRBV6-5 with TRBJ1-1; D possibly corresponds to TRBD1 (5 bases). The TCR sequence derives from an older man with COVID-19, enrolled during active disease. The sequenced sample was peripheral blood. CDR3 DNA sequence: TGTGCCAGCATCTTTAACGGGGGTCTGGGCACTGAAGCTTTCTTT. It translates to CASIFNGGLGTEAFF.